This note documents a single T cell receptor (beta chain) sequence. What it binds is not known. The germline gene is not matched at one end of the junction; a read error may be the cause. As for the donors, each was a healthy bone marrow donor. The PCR contained 60 Vbeta and 13 Jbeta primers. The method was immunoSEQ multiplex PCR; TCRdb's version includes in-frame clones alone and lacks a portion of them. The sample includes 160,000 or so clones, roughly 81% of them seen just once. The CDR3 length is 17 residues. Germline V gene data show CDR1 as PRHDT and CDR2 as FYEKMQ (reference sequence). This record comes from a study of cytomegalovirus exposure and HLA in healthy donors. Study summary: There were roughly 110 million unique TCR beta sequences, drawn from some 180 million T cells, in an earlier analysis.

Findings and caveats of the study: The investigators catalogued under 200 TCR beta chains as cytomegalovirus-associated. Later genetic work tied a missense DCLRE1C variant to beta-chain V and J trimming.

The genes are TRBV13 and TRBJ2-6; 9 bases line up with TRBD1. The sample was PBMCs. This clonotype originated in a young woman in good health and CMV-seropositive. This chain's CDR3 is CASSLQGTGPGANGLTF. The CDR3 DNA sequence: TGTGCCAGCAGCCTCCAGGGGACAGGGCCTGGGGCCAACGGCCTGACTTTC.